This T cell receptor (beta chain) was identified during a study of early T cells in non-severe SARS-CoV-2 infection. Study background: Bulk RNA taken from unsorted whole blood was sequenced, leaving chains unpaired.

Whole-study findings and limits: Anti-spike CD8 responses were favored by VDJdb matching, which missed private and CD4 specificities.

CDR3 length: 16 amino acids. Germline V CDR1 and CDR2: MGHDK, SYGVNS. V shed 4 bases and J 8 bases; nucleotides not matched to a gene: 14. TCRdb independently ran MiXCR on the 5' RACE reads; one entry per CDR3 protein. Of approximately 40,000 distinct CDR3 sequences listed, around 6.1% are singletons. This clonotype was detected many times. Its antigen is currently unknown. The source was whole blood, collected at baseline. The clonotype originates from an adult who was a healthcare worker with PCR-confirmed SARS-CoV-2 infection or an uninfected control (not recorded which). This chain links TRBV25-1 with TRBJ2-5, with 9 bases fitting TRBD2. CDR3 sequence reads: CASSATLLSAGGTQYF. The CDR3 DNA follows: TGTGCCAGCAGTGCCACCTTGTTGTCAGCGGGGGGAACCCAGTACTTC.